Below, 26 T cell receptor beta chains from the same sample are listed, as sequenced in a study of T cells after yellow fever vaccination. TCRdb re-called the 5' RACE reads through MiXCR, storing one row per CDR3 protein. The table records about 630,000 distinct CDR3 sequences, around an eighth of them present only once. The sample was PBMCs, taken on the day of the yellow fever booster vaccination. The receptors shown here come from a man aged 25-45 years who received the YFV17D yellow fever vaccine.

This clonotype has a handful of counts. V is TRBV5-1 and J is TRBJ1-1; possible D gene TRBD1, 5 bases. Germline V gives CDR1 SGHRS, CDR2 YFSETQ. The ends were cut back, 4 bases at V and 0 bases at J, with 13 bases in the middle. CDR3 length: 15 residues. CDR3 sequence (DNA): TGCGCCAGCAGCCCGGGCGCGGGGCTGAACACTGAAGCTTTCTTT. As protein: CASSPGAGLNTEAFF.

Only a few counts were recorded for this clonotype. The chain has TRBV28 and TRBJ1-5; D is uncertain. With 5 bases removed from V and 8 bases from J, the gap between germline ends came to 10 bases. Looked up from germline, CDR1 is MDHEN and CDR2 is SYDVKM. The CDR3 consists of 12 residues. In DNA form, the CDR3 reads TGTGCCAGCAGTACGGTGAAGGAGCCCCAGCATTTT. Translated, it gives CASSTVKEPQHF.

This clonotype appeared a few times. CDR3 region: CASTYGQARRGTQYF. CDR3 nucleotide sequence: TGTGCCAGCACCTACGGACAGGCCCGGAGGGGGACCCAGTACTTC. The chain combines TRBV7-2 with TRBJ2-5, with D maybe TRBD1 (7 bases). V was shortened by 7 bases and J by 7 bases, with 22 bases between the two germline ends. The CDR3 consists of 15 residues. Germline V CDR1 and CDR2: SGHTA, FQGNSA.

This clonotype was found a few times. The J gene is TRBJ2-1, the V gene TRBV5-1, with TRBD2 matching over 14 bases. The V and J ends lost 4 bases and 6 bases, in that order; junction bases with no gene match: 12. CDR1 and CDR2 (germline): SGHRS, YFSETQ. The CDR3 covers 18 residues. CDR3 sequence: CASSGTKGLAGAVNEQFF. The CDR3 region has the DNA TGCGCCAGCAGCGGCACAAAGGGACTAGCGGGAGCCGTCAATGAGCAGTTCTTC. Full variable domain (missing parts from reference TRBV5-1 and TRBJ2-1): KAGVTQTPRYLIKTRGQQVTLSCSPISGHRSVSWYQQTPGQGLQFLFEYFSETQRNKGNFPGRFSGRQFSNSRSEMNVSTLELGDSALYLCASSGTKGLAGAVNEQFFGPGTRLTVL.

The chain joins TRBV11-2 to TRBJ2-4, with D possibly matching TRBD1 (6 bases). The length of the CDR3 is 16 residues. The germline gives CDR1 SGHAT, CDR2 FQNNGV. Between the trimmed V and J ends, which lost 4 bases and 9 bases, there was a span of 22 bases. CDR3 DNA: TGTGCCAGCAGCTCCCCGACAGGAATAACTGCAGCCATTCAGTACTTC. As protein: CASSSPTGITAAIQYF.

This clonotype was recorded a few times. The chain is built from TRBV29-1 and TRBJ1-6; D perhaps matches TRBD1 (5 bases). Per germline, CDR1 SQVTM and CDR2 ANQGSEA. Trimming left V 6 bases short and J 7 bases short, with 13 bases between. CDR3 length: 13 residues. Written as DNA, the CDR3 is TGCAGCGTGGGTCAGGGAGGAAATTCACCCCTCCACTTT. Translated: CSVGQGGNSPLHF.

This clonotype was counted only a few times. CDR3 coding DNA: TGCAGTGCTAGGGCTAGCGGGTTACCAGGGGGCGAGCAGTACTTC. Its translation: CSARASGLPGGEQYF. The chain is built from TRBV20-1 and TRBJ2-7; D is possibly TRBD2 (8 bases). CDR3 length: 15 residues. Trimming took 3 bases from V and 6 from J, leaving 21 bases between them. From germline, CDR1 is DFQATT and CDR2 SNEGSKA (reference sequence).

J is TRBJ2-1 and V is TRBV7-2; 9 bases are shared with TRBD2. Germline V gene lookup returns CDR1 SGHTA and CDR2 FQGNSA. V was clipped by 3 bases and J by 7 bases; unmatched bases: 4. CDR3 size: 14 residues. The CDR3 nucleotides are TGTGCCAGCAGCTTCCTAGCGGGAAATAATGAGCAGTTCTTC. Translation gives CASSFLAGNNEQFF.

CDR3 in DNA: TGTGCCAGCAGTGAAGCAGGCAACTATGGCTACACCTTC. Amino acid sequence: CASSEAGNYGYTF. The V and J genes are TRBV6-1 and TRBJ1-2; unclear D gene. Trimming cost V 0 bases and J 2 bases, with 4 bases left between them. The germline V gene encodes CDR1 MNHNS and CDR2 SASEGT. The CDR3 consists of 13 residues.

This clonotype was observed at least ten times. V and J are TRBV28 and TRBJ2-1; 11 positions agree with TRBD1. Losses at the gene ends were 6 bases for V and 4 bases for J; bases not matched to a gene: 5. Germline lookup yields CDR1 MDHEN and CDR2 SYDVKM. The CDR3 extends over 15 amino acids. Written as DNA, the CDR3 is TGTGCCAGCAGCACCGGGACAGGGGGGTACAATGAGCAGTTCTTC. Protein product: CASSTGTGGYNEQFF.

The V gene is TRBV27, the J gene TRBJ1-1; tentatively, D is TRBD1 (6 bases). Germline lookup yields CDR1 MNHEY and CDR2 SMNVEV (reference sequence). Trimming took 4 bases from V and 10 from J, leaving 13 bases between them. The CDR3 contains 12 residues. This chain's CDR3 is CASSSKGGRAFF. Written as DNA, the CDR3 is TGTGCCAGCAGTTCCAAGGGGGGGCGAGCTTTCTTT.

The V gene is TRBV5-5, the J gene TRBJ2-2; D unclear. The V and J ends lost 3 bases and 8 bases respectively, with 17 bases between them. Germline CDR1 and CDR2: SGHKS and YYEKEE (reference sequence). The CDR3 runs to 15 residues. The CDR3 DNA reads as TGTGCCAGCAGCTCGGAGCCAAGAGTGGGGGGGGAGCTGTTTTTT. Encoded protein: CASSSEPRVGGELFF.

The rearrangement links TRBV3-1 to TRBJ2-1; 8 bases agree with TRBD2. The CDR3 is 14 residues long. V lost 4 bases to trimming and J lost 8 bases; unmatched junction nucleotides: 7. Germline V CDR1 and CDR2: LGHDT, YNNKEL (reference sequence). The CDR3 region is CASSPPGLVYEQFF. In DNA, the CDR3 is TGTGCCAGCAGCCCCCCGGGACTAGTCTATGAGCAGTTCTTC.

Written as DNA, the CDR3 is TGTGCCAGCTCACCACCCGGGCCCTCTGGGCAGCCCCAGCATTTT. Its translation is CASSPPGPSGQPQHF. This chain connects TRBV18 to TRBJ1-5; D is undetermined. Germline values: CDR1 KGHSH, CDR2 LQKENI. V lost 0 bases and J 7 bases, leaving 13 bases between the germline ends. This CDR3 has 15 residues.

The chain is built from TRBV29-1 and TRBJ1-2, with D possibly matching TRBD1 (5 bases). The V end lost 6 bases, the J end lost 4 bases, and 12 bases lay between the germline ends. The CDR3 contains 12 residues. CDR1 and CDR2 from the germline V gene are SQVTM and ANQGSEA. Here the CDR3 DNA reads TGCAGCGTGTGGACGGGGACCTATGGCTACACCTTC. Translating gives CSVWTGTYGYTF. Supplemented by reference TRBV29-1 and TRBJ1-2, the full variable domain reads SAVISQKPSRDICQRGTSLTIQCQVDSQVTMMFWYRQQPGQSLTLIATANQGSEATYESGFVIDKFPISRPNLTFSTLTVSNMSPEDSSIYLCSVWTGTYGYTFGSGTRLTVV.

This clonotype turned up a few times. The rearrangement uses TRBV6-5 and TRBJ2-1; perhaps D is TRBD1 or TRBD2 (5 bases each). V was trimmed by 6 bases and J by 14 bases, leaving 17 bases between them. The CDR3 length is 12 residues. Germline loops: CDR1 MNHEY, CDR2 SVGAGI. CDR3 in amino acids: CASRPGTTSEFF. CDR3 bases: TGTGCCAGCAGGCCCGGGACGACCTCTGAGTTCTTC.

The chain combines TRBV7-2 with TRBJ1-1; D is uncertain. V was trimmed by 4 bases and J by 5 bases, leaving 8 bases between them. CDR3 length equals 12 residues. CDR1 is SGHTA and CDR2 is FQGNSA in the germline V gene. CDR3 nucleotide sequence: TGTGCCAGCAGCTCTAGGGCGACTGAAGCTTTCTTT. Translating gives CASSSRATEAFF.

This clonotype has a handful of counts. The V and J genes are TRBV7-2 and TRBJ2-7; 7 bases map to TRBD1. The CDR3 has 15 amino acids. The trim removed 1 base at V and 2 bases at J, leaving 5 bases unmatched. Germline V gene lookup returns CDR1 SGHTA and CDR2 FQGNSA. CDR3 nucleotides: TGTGCCAGCAGCTTAGACACCGGGACAGCCTACGAGCAGTACTTC. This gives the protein CASSLDTGTAYEQYF.

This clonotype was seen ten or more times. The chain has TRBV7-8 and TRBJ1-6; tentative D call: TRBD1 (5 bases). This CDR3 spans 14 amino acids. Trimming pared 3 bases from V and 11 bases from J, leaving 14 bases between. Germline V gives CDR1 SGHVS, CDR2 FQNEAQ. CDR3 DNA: TGTGCCAGCAGCTTGGCATTGGGGGGTACACCCCTCCACTTT. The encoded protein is CASSLALGGTPLHF.

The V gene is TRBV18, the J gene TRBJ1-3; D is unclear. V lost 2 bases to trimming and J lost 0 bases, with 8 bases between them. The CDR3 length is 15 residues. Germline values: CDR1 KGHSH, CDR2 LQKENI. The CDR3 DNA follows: TGTGCCAGCTCACCAAGAAAGAGCTCTGGAAACACCATATATTTT. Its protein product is CASSPRKSSGNTIYF.

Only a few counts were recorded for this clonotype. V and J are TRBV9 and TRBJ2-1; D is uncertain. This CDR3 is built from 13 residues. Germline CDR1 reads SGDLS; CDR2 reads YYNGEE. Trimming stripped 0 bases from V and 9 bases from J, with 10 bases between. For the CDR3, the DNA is TGTGCCAGCAGCGTAGAGTTGAGGAGTGAGCAGTTCTTC. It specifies CASSVELRSEQFF.

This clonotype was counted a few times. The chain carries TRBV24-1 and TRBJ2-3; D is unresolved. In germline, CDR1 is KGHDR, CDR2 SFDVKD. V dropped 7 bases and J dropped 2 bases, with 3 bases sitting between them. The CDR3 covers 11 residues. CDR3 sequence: CATSHTDTQYF. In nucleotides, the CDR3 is TGTGCCACCAGCCACACAGATACGCAGTATTTT.

The CDR3 nucleotides are TGTGCCAGCAGCAGATCTAAAGCCAGCACCGGGGAGCTGTTTTTT. Protein product: CASSRSKASTGELFF. The chain joins TRBV12-3 or TRBV12-4 to TRBJ2-2; D not resolved. With 6 bases removed from V and 4 bases from J, the gap between germline ends came to 15 bases. The CDR3 spans 15 residues.

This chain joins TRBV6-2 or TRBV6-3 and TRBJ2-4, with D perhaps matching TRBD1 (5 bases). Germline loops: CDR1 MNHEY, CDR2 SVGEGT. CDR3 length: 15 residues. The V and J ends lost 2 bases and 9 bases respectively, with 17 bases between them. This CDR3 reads CASSYERQGFGIQYF. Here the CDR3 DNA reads TGTGCCAGCAGTTACGAACGGCAGGGCTTCGGCATTCAGTACTTC.

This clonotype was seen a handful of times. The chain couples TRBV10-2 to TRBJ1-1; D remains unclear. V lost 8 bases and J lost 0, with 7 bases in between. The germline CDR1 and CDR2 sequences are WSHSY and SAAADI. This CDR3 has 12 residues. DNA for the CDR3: TGCGCCAGCGGGCACATGAACACTGAAGCTTTCTTT. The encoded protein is CASGHMNTEAFF.

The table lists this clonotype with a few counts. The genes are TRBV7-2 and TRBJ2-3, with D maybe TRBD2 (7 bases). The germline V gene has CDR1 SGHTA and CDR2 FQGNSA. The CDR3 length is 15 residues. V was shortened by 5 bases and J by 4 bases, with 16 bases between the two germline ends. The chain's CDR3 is CASSLGGGPADTQYF. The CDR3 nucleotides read TGTGCCAGCAGCCTGGGAGGGGGGCCCGCAGATACGCAGTATTTT.